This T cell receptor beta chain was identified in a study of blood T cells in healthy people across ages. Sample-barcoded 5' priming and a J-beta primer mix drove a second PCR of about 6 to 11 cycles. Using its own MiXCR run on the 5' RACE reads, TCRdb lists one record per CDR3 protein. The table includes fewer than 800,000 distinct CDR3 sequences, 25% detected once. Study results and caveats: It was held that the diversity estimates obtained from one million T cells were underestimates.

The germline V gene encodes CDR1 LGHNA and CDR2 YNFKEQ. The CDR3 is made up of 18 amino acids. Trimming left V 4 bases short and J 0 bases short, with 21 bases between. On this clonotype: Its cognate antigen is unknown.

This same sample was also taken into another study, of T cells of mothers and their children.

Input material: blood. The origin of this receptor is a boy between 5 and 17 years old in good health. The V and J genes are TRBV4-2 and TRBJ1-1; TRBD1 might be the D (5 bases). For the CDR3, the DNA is TGTGCCAGCAGCCCCATTCTTGGGGGGGGAAGGGTGAACACTGAAGCTTTCTTT. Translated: CASSPILGGGRVNTEAFF.